The 18 T cell receptor beta chains in this list originate from one sample, sequenced in a study of cytomegalovirus exposure and HLA in healthy donors. The assay was immunoSEQ multiplex PCR, and TCRdb's table has in-frame clones only and misses some. Of under 150,000 clones in the sample, 85% to 90% were seen once. Sequencing was performed on PBMCs. The receptors originated from a woman aged 18-29 years in good health and CMV-seronegative.

V and J are TRBV6-6 and TRBJ2-7; possible D gene TRBD2, 6 bases. Germline-derived CDR1 and CDR2 are MNHNY and SVGAGI (reference sequence). The CDR3 is made up of 14 amino acids. V lost 0 bases, J lost 2 bases, and 8 bases lay in between. CDR3 in amino acids: CASSYSGGTYEQYF. DNA of the CDR3: TGTGCCAGCAGTTACTCTGGAGGGACCTACGAGCAGTACTTC.

The CDR3 bases are TGTGCCTGGAGTTACTGGGGCGTTGGCAATCAGCCCCAGCATTTT. It is translated as CAWSYWGVGNQPQHF. J is TRBJ1-5 and V is TRBV30; D possibly corresponds to TRBD1 (5 bases). The germline gives CDR1 GTSNPN, CDR2 SVGIG (reference sequence). Trimming took off 2 bases at V and 2 bases at J, with 13 bases between the two ends. This CDR3 contains 15 residues.

V is TRBV6-1 and J is TRBJ1-1; TRBD1 agrees at 7 bases. The junction had 8 bases not matched to a gene; V was cut back by 7 bases and J by 3 bases. Germline V CDR1 and CDR2: MNHNS, SASEGT. The CDR3 is made up of 14 amino acids. The DNA of the CDR3 is TGTGCCAGCATATCAGGGGGATCCCACACTGAAGCTTTCTTT. This gives the protein CASISGGSHTEAFF.

This clone appeared a single time. This chain connects TRBV30 to TRBJ1-5; D might be TRBD1 (5 bases). In germline, CDR1 is GTSNPN, CDR2 SVGIG (reference sequence). The CDR3 totals 15 residues. The ends were cut back, 0 bases at V and 4 bases at J, with 13 bases in the middle. CDR3 sequence (DNA): TGTGCCTGGAGTGTAGACAGTTCGCGAAATCAGCCCCAGCATTTT. Encoded protein: CAWSVDSSRNQPQHF.

V gene TRBV14 combines with J gene TRBJ1-5; the D gene is possibly TRBD1 (6 bases). V lost 4 bases to trimming and J lost 0 bases, with 22 bases between them. The CDR3 totals 19 residues. Germline assignment: CDR1 SGHDN and CDR2 FVKESK. CDR3 sequence reads: CASSRYRGGPRYSNQPQHF. The CDR3 coding sequence is TGTGCCAGCAGCCGTTATAGGGGGGGGCCAAGATATAGCAATCAGCCCCAGCATTTT.

J is TRBJ2-2 and V is TRBV7-2, with 8 bases lining up with TRBD1. The CDR3 consists of 14 residues. The germline CDR1 and CDR2 sequences are SGHTA and FQGNSA. Losses at the gene ends were 9 bases for V and 4 bases for J; bases not matched to a gene: 7. DNA for the CDR3: TGTGCCAGTGCAGACAGGGGCGGCACCGGGGAGCTGTTTTTT. This codes for CASADRGGTGELFF. Based on the CDR3 plus reference TRBV7-2 and TRBJ2-2, the full variable domain is GAGVSQSPSNKVTEKGKDVELRCDPISGHTALYWYRQSLGQGLEFLIYFQGNSAPDKSGLPSDRFSAERTGGSVSTLTIQRTQQEDSAVYLCASADRGGTGELFFGEGSRLTVL.

CDR3 nucleotides: TGTGCCAGCAGTGCTGGGCGGGACTCCTACAATGAGCAGTTCTTC. Its translation: CASSAGRDSYNEQFF. The chain joins TRBV27 to TRBJ2-1; possibly TRBD2 for D (6 bases). Germline CDR1 reads MNHEY; CDR2 reads SMNVEV (reference sequence). The CDR3 covers 15 residues. V lost 5 bases and J 0 bases, leaving 11 bases between the germline ends.

The table lists this clone with a count of one. The chain couples TRBV15 to TRBJ1-1, with TRBD1 matching 7 bases. Unmatched junction bases numbered 15, after V lost 2 bases and J lost 6 bases. CDR3 length: 17 amino acids. From germline, CDR1 is LNHNV and CDR2 YYDKDF (reference sequence). The CDR3 protein is CATSRTGAGGTSAEAFF. The CDR3 bases are TGTGCCACCAGCAGAACAGGGGCAGGGGGTACGTCGGCTGAAGCTTTCTTT.

This sequence joins TRBV5-4 and TRBJ1-1; TRBD1 might be the D (5 bases). From germline, CDR1 is SGHNT and CDR2 YYREEE (reference sequence). The CDR3 has 14 residues. V gave up 4 bases and J gave up 4 bases, with 14 bases separating them. CDR3 sequence (DNA): TGTGCCAGCAGCGTTAACGGGGGTGGCACTGAAGCTTTCTTT. Translation gives CASSVNGGGTEAFF.

The chain has TRBV12-5 and TRBJ1-5; D not certain. Germline loops: CDR1 LGHNT, CDR2 FRNRAP. This CDR3 is built from 15 residues. V dropped 7 bases and J dropped 6 bases, with 19 bases sitting between them. CDR3 sequence reads: CASAKNRVGSQPQHF. The CDR3 nucleotides are TGTGCTAGTGCCAAAAACCGAGTCGGGAGTCAGCCCCAGCATTTT.

This clone was found once. The chain couples TRBV19 to TRBJ2-7, with D unclear. V dropped 3 bases and J dropped 1 base, with 10 bases sitting between them. This CDR3 region has 14 residues. Per germline, CDR1 LNHDA and CDR2 SQIVND (reference sequence). Here the CDR3 DNA reads TGTGCCAGTAGTATCCTTGGCGGTTCCTACGAGCAGTACTTC. Its translation is CASSILGGSYEQYF.

J is TRBJ2-2 and V is TRBV11-3, with 7 bases that match TRBD1. Looked up from germline, CDR1 is SGHNT and CDR2 is YENEEA. This CDR3 has 14 residues. Germline trimming cut 4 bases from V and 4 bases from J; bases unmatched to any gene: 3. The CDR3 is CASSYDRVTGELFF. In DNA, the CDR3 is TGTGCCAGCAGCTACGACAGGGTCACCGGGGAGCTGTTTTTT.

The V call is TRBV5-1, the J call TRBJ2-1, with no clear D. Germline-derived CDR1 and CDR2 are SGHRS and YFSETQ. The V gene lost 0 bases and the J gene lost 5 bases, with 3 bases spanning the gap. This CDR3 is 12 amino acids long. The CDR3 loop is CASSLVDNEQFF. The CDR3 DNA follows: TGCGCCAGCAGCTTGGTAGACAATGAGCAGTTCTTC.

The chain links TRBV28 to TRBJ1-3; the D gene is possibly TRBD1 (6 bases). This CDR3 contains 16 residues. Between the trimmed V and J ends, which lost 6 bases and 8 bases, there was a span of 23 bases. The V gene's germline CDR1 is MDHEN and CDR2 SYDVKM. The CDR3: CASSPHFGTSRDTIYF. CDR3 bases: TGTGCCAGCAGCCCCCACTTTGGGACATCGCGAGACACCATATATTTT.

The chain combines TRBV6-1 with TRBJ2-7; 8 bases fit TRBD1. Germline CDR1 is MNHNS and CDR2 is SASEGT. The length of the CDR3 is 14 residues. After removal of 7 bases from V and 4 bases from J, the junction contained 9 bases not matched to a gene. DNA of the CDR3: TGTGCCAGCATCCCGGACAGGGTTTTTTACGAGCAGTACTTC. It yields the protein CASIPDRVFYEQYF.

This sequence joins TRBV4-1 and TRBJ2-3; the D gene is possibly TRBD2 (5 bases). Germline V gene lookup returns CDR1 MGHRA and CDR2 YSYEKL. The CDR3 extends over 14 amino acids. V shed 1 base and J shed 5 bases, with 10 bases lying between them. The CDR3, as DNA: TGCGCCAGCAGCCAAGGAGCGGTGGGAGATACGCAGTATTTT. Encoded protein: CASSQGAVGDTQYF.

The chain is built from TRBV9 and TRBJ2-2, with a weak D call TRBD1 (5 bases). Germline assignment: CDR1 SGDLS and CDR2 YYNGEE. Between the trimmed V and J ends, which lost 7 bases and 0 bases, there was a span of 7 bases. The length of the CDR3 is 13 residues. DNA for the CDR3: TGTGCCAGCGGGGCCGCGAACACCGGGGAGCTGTTTTTT. Amino acid sequence: CASGAANTGELFF.

The rearrangement links TRBV19 to TRBJ1-5; 8 bases fit TRBD1. J gave up 2 bases and V 10 bases, and 7 bases lay outside the gene matches. This CDR3 comprises 14 residues. Germline lookup yields CDR1 LNHDA and CDR2 SQIVND (reference sequence). DNA for the CDR3: TGTGCCACCAAGCCGGGACAGGGCAATCAGCCCCAGCATTTT. It codes for CATKPGQGNQPQHF.